These T cell receptor beta chains were read from a single sample in a study of technical replicates of blood from several donors. The method was immunoSEQ multiplex PCR; TCRdb's version includes in-frame clones alone and lacks a portion of them. The sample lists more than 15,000 clones, approximately 89% occurring once. The sample taken for sequencing was PBMCs. The receptors derive from a human donor in good health. Each CDR3 is given with its conserved first and last residue. The order of the fields is clone size, J gene, V gene, D gene, CDR3 DNA, CDR3 protein. D genes are given only for firm matches. Clone size is stated in some rows and not others, as once, few, many or a class when expanded.

NA,TRBJ2-3,TRBV4-1,NA,TGCGCCAGTGGTAGGGAGGCAGTAGATACGCAGTATTTT,CASGREAVDTQYF
NA,TRBJ2-1,TRBV19,TRBD2,TGTGCCAGTAGTATAAAACTAGCGGGAGGATCCAATGAGCAGTTCTTC,CASSIKLAGGSNEQFF
NA,TRBJ2-7,TRBV2,NA,TGTGCCAGCAGCCCCCAGGGCGTGTTGTACGAGCAGTACTTC,CASSPQGVLYEQYF
NA,TRBJ1-1,TRBV5-1,NA,TGCGCCAGCAGCATGGAGGGACGGGGGAGGACTGAAGCTTTCTTT,CASSMEGRGRTEAFF
NA,TRBJ1-3,TRBV2,TRBD1,TGTGCCAGCAGTGGGACCGGGACAGCTGGAAACACCATATATTTT,CASSGTGTAGNTIYF
NA,TRBJ2-5,TRBV28,TRBD2,TGTGCCAGCAGGGGGGCTAGCGGGAGCTCTTGGGAGACCCAGTACTTC,CASRGASGSSWETQYF
once,TRBJ2-7,TRBV20-1,NA,TGCAGTGCTAGAGCGGGTGACGAGCAGTACTTC,CSARAGDEQYF
few,TRBJ2-1,TRBV10-2,TRBD2,TGCGCCAGCAGCGAAACCGGGACTAGCGGGAGCGGTGAGCAGTTCTTC,CASSETGTSGSGEQFF
NA,TRBJ2-5,TRBV7-6,TRBD2,TGTGCCAGCAGCGACCGAGCGGGAGTCAGGGAGACCCAGTACTTC,CASSDRAGVRETQYF
NA,TRBJ2-2,TRBV6-5,TRBD1,TGTGCCAGCAGTTACTCCAGGACAGGGGGGTCCGGGGAGCTGTTTTTT,CASSYSRTGGSGELFF
NA,TRBJ2-3,TRBV30,TRBD1,TGTGCCTGGAGTTTTGAGACAGGGGGAAAAGATACGCAGTATTTT,CAWSFETGGKDTQYF
NA,TRBJ2-2,TRBV6-5,TRBD2,TGTGCCAGCAGTTACCTAGCGGGAGGGCCAGGCGGGGAGCTGTTTTTT,CASSYLAGGPGGELFF
NA,TRBJ2-7,TRBV6-1,TRBD2,TGTGCCAGCAGACCCACTAGCGGGAGTATCCACGAGCAGTACTTC,CASRPTSGSIHEQYF
NA,TRBJ1-1,TRBV19,NA,TGTGCCAGTAGACATGGACAGCTAAACACTGAAGCTTTCTTT,CASRHGQLNTEAFF
NA,TRBJ2-5,TRBV6-5,NA,TGTGCCAGCAGTCCCAACTGGGGGAGGGAGACCCAGTACTTC,CASSPNWGRETQYF
NA,TRBJ2-2,TRBV5-4,TRBD2,TGTGCCAGCACCTCGACTAGCGGGAGGGCCTGGGGCGGGGAGCTGTTTTTT,CASTSTSGRAWGGELFF
NA,TRBJ1-1,TRBV2,NA,TGTGCCAGCAGTGGAAGTCCGGACACTGAAGCTTTCTTT,CASSGSPDTEAFF
NA,TRBJ2-3,TRBV13,TRBD2,TGTGCCAGCAGCCCCCGACTAGCGGATACGCAGTATTTT,CASSPRLADTQYF
NA,TRBJ2-3,TRBV9,NA,TGTGCCAGCAGCGTAGTAGGTGCGGGACGGGGGACAGATACGCAGTATTTT,CASSVVGAGRGTDTQYF
NA,TRBJ1-5,TRBV6-1,NA,TGTGCCAGCAGTGGACCCAGGGGAGGCAATCAGCCCCAGCATTTT,CASSGPRGGNQPQHF
NA,TRBJ1-2,TRBV28,NA,TGTGCCAGCAGCCGAGGGCCCCCGGCGACCTCAACTAACTATGGCTACACCTTC,CASSRGPPATSTNYGYTF
few,TRBJ2-1,TRBV19,TRBD2,TGTGCCAGTACTGGTAGCGGGAGGGCCTCCTACAATGAGCAGTTCTTC,CASTGSGRASYNEQFF
NA,TRBJ2-5,TRBV7-2,NA,TGTGCCAGCAGCCGGGGAATCCAAGAGACCCAGTACTTC,CASSRGIQETQYF
NA,TRBJ2-7,TRBV30,TRBD1,TGTGCCTGGAGCTCAGGGACAGGACCCTACGAGCAGTACTTC,CAWSSGTGPYEQYF
NA,TRBJ2-2,TRBV27,NA,TGTGCCAGCAGTCAAGACCGGGACTCCTTCTTAGGCCAGCTGTTTTTT,CASSQDRDSFLGQLFF
once,TRBJ2-2,TRBV5-1,TRBD2,TGCGCCAGCAGCTCCCTAGCGGGAGGAGGTACCGGGGAGCTGTTTTTT,CASSSLAGGGTGELFF
NA,TRBJ2-7,TRBV5-6,TRBD1,TGTGCCAGCAGCTCGGACAGGGTCTACTCCTACGAGCAGTACTTC,CASSSDRVYSYEQYF
NA,TRBJ2-5,TRBV27,TRBD1,TGTGCCAGCAGTTCGGGACAGGGACCTGGAGTGGAGACCCAGTACTTC,CASSSGQGPGVETQYF
NA,TRBJ2-4,TRBV7-3,NA,TGTGCCAGCAGCTTAAGTGGCGGTATAGCCAAAAACATTCAGTACTTC,CASSLSGGIAKNIQYF
once,TRBJ1-4,TRBV2,TRBD1,TGTGCCAGCAGAGGACAGGGGACAACTAATGAAAAACTGTTTTTT,CASRGQGTTNEKLFF
few,TRBJ1-1,TRBV5-1,NA,TGCGCCAGCACCGAACTAAGCAACACTGAAGCTTTCTTT,CASTELSNTEAFF
NA,TRBJ2-5,TRBV11-2,NA,TGTGCCAGCAGCTTAGCACAGGCCCCAGGGACCCAGTACTTC,CASSLAQAPGTQYF
NA,TRBJ2-5,TRBV6-1,TRBD2,TGTGCCAGCAGTAGTGGGGGGGAAGAGACCCAGTACTTC,CASSSGGEETQYF
NA,TRBJ2-6,TRBV14,TRBD1,TGTGCCAGCAGCCCAATTAACCTTCGACAGGGTTTAAAGGCCAACGTCCTGACTTTC,CASSPINLRQGLKANVLTF
once,TRBJ1-4,TRBV15,TRBD1,TGTGCCACCAGCACTACTGACAGGGCTGGGGATGAAAAACTGTTTTTT,CATSTTDRAGDEKLFF
NA,TRBJ2-1,TRBV11-1,TRBD2,TGTGCCAGCAGCGCAGAGGTAGCGGGATACAATGAGCAGTTCTTC,CASSAEVAGYNEQFF
NA,TRBJ1-1,TRBV5-1,NA,TGCGCCAGCAGCACGGGAGGGGCGGGGTATGAAGCTTTCTTT,CASSTGGAGYEAFF
NA,TRBJ1-2,TRBV30,TRBD1,TGTGCCTGTCCCCAAGTTCGGGACAGGCCCTTCTATGGCTACACCTTC,CACPQVRDRPFYGYTF
NA,TRBJ2-1,TRBV18,TRBD1,TGTGCCAGCTCACGAGACAGGGTTACATACAATGAGCAGTTCTTC,CASSRDRVTYNEQFF
once,TRBJ1-2,TRBV28,NA,TGTGCCAGCAGTTTGGGCCCCCAGCCTTATGGCTACACCTTC,CASSLGPQPYGYTF
NA,TRBJ1-3,TRBV28,NA,TGTGCCAGCATCGGCCCGGCACCGAGGACAGAACTATCTGGAAACACCATATATTTT,CASIGPAPRTELSGNTIYF